This T cell receptor beta chain was retrieved from a study of OX40 agonist ivuxolimab in advanced cancers. Study summary: One hepatocellular carcinoma and two cutaneous melanoma patients partially responded.

General study points: Still undetermined is the antigen specificity of the expanded peripheral T cells.

This CDR3 has 13 residues. CDR1 and CDR2 (germline): GTSNPN, SVGIG (reference sequence). Unmatched junction bases numbered 2, after V lost 2 bases and J lost 4 bases. As concerns this clone: What it binds is unknown.

TCRdb's table, derived via immunoSEQ multiplex PCR, lists solely in-frame clones and lacks some. The data hold around 94,000 clones, with around 91% observed a single time. The sequences come from CD4+ or CD8+ T cells sorted from blood, collected in a trial of the OX40 agonist ivuxolimab. V usage is TRBV30 and J usage is TRBJ1-2; 9 bases are shared with TRBD1. This clonotype was sampled from an adult with an advanced solid tumor such as melanoma, head and neck, liver or kidney cancer. CDR3 nucleotide sequence: TGTGCCTGGAGTTTACAGGGGGCCTATGGCTACACCTTC. Amino acids: CAWSLQGAYGYTF.